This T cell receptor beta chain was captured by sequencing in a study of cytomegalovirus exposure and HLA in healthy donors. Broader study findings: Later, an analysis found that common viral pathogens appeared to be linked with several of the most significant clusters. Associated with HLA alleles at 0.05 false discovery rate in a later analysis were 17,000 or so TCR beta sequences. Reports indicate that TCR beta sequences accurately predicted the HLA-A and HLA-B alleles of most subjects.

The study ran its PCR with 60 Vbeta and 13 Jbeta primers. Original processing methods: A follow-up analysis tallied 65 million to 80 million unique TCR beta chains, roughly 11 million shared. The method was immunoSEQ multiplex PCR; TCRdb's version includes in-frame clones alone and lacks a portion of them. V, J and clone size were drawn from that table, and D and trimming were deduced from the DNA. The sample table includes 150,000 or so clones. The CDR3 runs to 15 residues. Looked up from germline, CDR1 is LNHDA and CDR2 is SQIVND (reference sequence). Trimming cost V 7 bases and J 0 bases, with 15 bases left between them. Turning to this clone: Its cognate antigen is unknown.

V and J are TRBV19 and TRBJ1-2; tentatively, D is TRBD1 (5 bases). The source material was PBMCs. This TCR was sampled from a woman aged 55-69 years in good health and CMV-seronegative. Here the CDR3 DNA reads TGTGCCAGTATCCCCCGGGGGAGCTCTAACTATGGCTACACCTTC. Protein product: CASIPRGSSNYGYTF.